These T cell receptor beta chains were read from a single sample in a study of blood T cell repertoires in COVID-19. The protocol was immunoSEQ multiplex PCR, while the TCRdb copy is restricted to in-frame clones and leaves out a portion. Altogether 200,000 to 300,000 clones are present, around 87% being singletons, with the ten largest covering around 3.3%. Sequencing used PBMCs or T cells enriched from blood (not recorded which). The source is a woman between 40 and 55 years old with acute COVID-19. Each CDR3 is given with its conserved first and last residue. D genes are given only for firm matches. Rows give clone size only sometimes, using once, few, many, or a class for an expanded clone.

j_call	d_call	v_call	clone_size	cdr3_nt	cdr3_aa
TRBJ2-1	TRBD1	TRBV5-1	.	TGCGCCAGCAGCACGGGCTCGGGACAGGGAACCGGCAATGAGCAGTTCTTC	CASSTGSGQGTGNEQFF
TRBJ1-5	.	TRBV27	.	TGTGCCAGCAGTTTAGGGCCCGAAAGGCCCCAGCATTTT	CASSLGPERPQHF
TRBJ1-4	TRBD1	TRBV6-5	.	TGTGCCAGCACCAGGGACAGGGGGGAACGAAAACTGTTTTTT	CASTRDRGERKLFF
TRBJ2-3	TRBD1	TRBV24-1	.	TGTGCCACCAGTGATCGAAACTCAGGGGGCGCTAGCCCAGATACGCAGTATTTT	CATSDRNSGGASPDTQYF
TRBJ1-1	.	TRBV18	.	TGTGCCAGCTCACCGGGCTCAGGGGACACTGAAGCTTTCTTT	CASSPGSGDTEAFF
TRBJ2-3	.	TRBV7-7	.	TGTGCTAGCAGCTTGGGAGCGGGTACAGATACGCAGTATTTT	CASSLGAGTDTQYF
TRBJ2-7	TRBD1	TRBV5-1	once	TGCGCCAGCAGCCCGGGACAGGGGGCTGGCGAGCAGTACTTC	CASSPGQGAGEQYF
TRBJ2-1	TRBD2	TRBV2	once	TGTGCCAGCAGTGAGGGGGGACTAGCGGCAAAGCAGTTCTTC	CASSEGGLAAKQFF
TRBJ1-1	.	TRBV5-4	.	TGTGCCAGCAGCTTGAATCCTGGGCCGGTCGGCGCTGAAGCTTTCTTT	CASSLNPGPVGAEAFF
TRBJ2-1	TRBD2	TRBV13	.	TGTGCCAGCAGCGGGACGGGACTATTCGGCGATGAGCAGTTCTTC	CASSGTGLFGDEQFF
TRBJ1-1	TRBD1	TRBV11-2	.	TGTGCCAGCACCCCCCTGGGACAGGGGAAAGGAAACACTGAAGCTTTCTTT	CASTPLGQGKGNTEAFF
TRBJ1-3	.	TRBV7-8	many	TGTGCCAGCAGCCACCCGACAATTACTTCTGGAAACACCATATATTTT	CASSHPTITSGNTIYF
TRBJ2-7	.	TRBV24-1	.	TGTGCCACCAGTGATGGTGGAGGGATTGGTGAGCAGTACTTC	CATSDGGGIGEQYF
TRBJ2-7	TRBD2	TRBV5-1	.	TGCGCCAGCAGCCTGCCGACTAGCGTATACGAGCAGTACTTC	CASSLPTSVYEQYF
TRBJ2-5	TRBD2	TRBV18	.	TGTGCCAGCTCACCACCGGAATTGCTGGCCGACTGGCTAGCGGGTGTCCAAGAGACCCAGTACTTC	CASSPPELLADWLAGVQETQYF
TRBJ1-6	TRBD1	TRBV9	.	TGTGCCAGCAGCGTATCTGGGGACAGCTCACCCCTCCACTTT	CASSVSGDSSPLHF
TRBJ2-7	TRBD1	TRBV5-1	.	TGCGCCAGCACCCATGGTCCCCTTGGGACAGGGAACGAGCAGTACTTC	CASTHGPLGTGNEQYF
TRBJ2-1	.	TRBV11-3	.	TGTGCCAGCAGCCCTAGGGAGGATTCCTACAATGAGCAGTTCTTC	CASSPREDSYNEQFF
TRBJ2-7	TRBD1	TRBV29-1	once	TGCAGCGTTGGGGGACAGGGGGCAGGGTCCTACGAGCAGTACTTC	CSVGGQGAGSYEQYF
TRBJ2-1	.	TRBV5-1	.	TGCGCCAGCAGCTTGGCAGCGGACGCCTCCTACAATGAGCAGTTCTTC	CASSLAADASYNEQFF
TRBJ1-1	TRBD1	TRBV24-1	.	TGTGCCACCAGTGATCCCGAGACAGGGGCTGAAGCTTTCTTT	CATSDPETGAEAFF
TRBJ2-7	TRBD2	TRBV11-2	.	TGTGCCAGCAGCCCTGGGACTAGCTACGAGCAGTACTTC	CASSPGTSYEQYF
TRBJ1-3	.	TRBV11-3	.	TGTGCCAGCAGCTTTATCCGTAGGGGCTCTGGAAACACCATATATTTT	CASSFIRRGSGNTIYF
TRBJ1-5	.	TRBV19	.	TGTGCCAGTAGGGTGGGGGACCGGACAGTTAAGATCGCACCCCAGCATTTT	CASRVGDRTVKIAPQHF
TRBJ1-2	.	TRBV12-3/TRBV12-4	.	TGTGCCAGCAGTTTACAGGATAACTATGGCTACACCTTC	CASSLQDNYGYTF
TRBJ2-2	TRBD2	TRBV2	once	TGTGCCAGCAGTTCTCCGCGTAGCGGGAGTGCTAACACCGGGGAGCTGTTTTTT	CASSSPRSGSANTGELFF
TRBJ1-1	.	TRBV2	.	TGTGCCAGCTTGGGGGCGAACACTGAAGCTTTCTTT	CASLGANTEAFF
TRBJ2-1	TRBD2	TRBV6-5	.	TGTGCCAGCCAAGGACTAGCGGGAGTCAATGAGCAGTTCTTC	CASQGLAGVNEQFF
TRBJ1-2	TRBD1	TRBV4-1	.	TGCGCCAGCAGCCAATCTCCCGACAGGGTTGGCGGCTACACCTTC	CASSQSPDRVGGYTF
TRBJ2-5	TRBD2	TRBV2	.	TGTGCCAGCACTCGGGCTAGCGGGAGGAAAGAGACCCAGTACTTC	CASTRASGRKETQYF
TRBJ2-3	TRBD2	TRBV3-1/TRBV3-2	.	TGTGCCAGCAGCCAAGACGTGGGGGGGGCAGATACGCAGTATTTT	CASSQDVGGADTQYF
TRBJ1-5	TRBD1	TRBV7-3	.	TGTGCCAGCAGCTTAACCCAGGGGGCTCGCGTTTGGGATCAGCCCCAGCATTTT	CASSLTQGARVWDQPQHF
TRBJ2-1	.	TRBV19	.	TGTGCCAGTAGTTTTAGCGGAAAGAGCTCCTACAATGAGCAGTTCTTC	CASSFSGKSSYNEQFF
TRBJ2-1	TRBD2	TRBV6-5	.	TGTGCCAGCAGCCTAGCGGGATTCGATTACAATGAGCAGTTCTTC	CASSLAGFDYNEQFF
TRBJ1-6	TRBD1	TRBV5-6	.	TGTGCCAGCAGCGAGTGGGACAGGGACTATTCACCCCTCCACTTT	CASSEWDRDYSPLHF
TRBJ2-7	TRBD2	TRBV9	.	TGTGCCAGCAGCGTAGGTCCTAGCGGGGCCTACGAGCAGTACTTC	CASSVGPSGAYEQYF
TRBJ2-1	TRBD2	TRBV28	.	TGTGCCAGCTCCAGCGGGAGTTTACATCCTGGGACCTCCTACAATGAGCAGTTCTTC	CASSSGSLHPGTSYNEQFF
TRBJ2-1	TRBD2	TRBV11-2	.	TGTGCCAGCAGCTTAGATAGGACTAGCGGTTCTAGCTCCTACAATGAGCAGTTCTTC	CASSLDRTSGSSSYNEQFF
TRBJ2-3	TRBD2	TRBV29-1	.	TGCAGCGTTGAGACTTTTTCTAGCGGGAGCACAGATACGCAGTATTTT	CSVETFSSGSTDTQYF
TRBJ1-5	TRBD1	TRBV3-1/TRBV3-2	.	TGTGCCAGCAGCCAAGAGGGGACAGGGGGCCAGCCCCAGCATTTT	CASSQEGTGGQPQHF
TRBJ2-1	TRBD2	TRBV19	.	TGTGCCAGTAGTAGGACTAGCCAACCCCCCTACAATGAGCAGTTCTTC	CASSRTSQPPYNEQFF
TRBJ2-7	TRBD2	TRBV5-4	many	TGTGCCAGCAGCTCCCTAGCGGTACCCTACGAGCAGTACTTC	CASSSLAVPYEQYF
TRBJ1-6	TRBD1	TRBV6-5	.	TGTGCCAGCTTACAGGGGTGGGGTAATTCACCCCTCCACTTT	CASLQGWGNSPLHF
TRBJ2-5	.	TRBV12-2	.	TGTGCAAGTCGCTTACCGAGACTAGCACTACTCCAAGAGACCCAGTACTTC	CASRLPRLALLQETQYF
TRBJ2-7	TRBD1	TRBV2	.	TGTGCCAGCAGTAAGACCGGGACAGAGTACGAGCAGTACTTC	CASSKTGTEYEQYF
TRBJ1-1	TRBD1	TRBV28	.	TGTGCCAGCAGTCAACCCACAGGGGGCGAGAACACTGAAGCTTTCTTT	CASSQPTGGENTEAFF
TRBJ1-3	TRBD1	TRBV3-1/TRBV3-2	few	TGTGCCAGCAGCCGATTGGACAGGGGAAACACCATATATTTT	CASSRLDRGNTIYF
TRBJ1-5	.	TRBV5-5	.	TGTGCCAGCAGCCAGGACAGCGGTCATTTTTTTCCCCAGCATTTT	CASSQDSGHFFPQHF
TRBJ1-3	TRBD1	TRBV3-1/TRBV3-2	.	TGTGCCAGCAGCCCAGGGGGATCTGGAAACACCATATATTTT	CASSPGGSGNTIYF
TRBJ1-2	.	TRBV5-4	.	TGTGCCAGCAGCTTAGCACCCCAAGGGGTCGGAGACTATGGCTACACCTTC	CASSLAPQGVGDYGYTF
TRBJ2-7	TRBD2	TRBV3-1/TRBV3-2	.	TGTGCCAGCAGCCAAGATATTAGCGGGAGGTCCTACGAGCAGTACTTC	CASSQDISGRSYEQYF
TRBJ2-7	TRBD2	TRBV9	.	TGTGCCAGCAGCGTAGAAGGGACTAGCGGGAGTTACGAGCAGTACTTC	CASSVEGTSGSYEQYF
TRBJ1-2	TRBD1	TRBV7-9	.	TGTGCCAGCAGCCCACCCGGGACAGGGGATGTTGAGGGCTACACCTTC	CASSPPGTGDVEGYTF
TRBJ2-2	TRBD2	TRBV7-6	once	TGTGCCAGCAGCTCCCTTAGCGGGAGGACCGGGGAGCTGTTTTTT	CASSSLSGRTGELFF
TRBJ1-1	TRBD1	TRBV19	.	TGTGCCAGTAGTAAGGGACAGGACCCCGGGGAAGCTTTCTTT	CASSKGQDPGEAFF